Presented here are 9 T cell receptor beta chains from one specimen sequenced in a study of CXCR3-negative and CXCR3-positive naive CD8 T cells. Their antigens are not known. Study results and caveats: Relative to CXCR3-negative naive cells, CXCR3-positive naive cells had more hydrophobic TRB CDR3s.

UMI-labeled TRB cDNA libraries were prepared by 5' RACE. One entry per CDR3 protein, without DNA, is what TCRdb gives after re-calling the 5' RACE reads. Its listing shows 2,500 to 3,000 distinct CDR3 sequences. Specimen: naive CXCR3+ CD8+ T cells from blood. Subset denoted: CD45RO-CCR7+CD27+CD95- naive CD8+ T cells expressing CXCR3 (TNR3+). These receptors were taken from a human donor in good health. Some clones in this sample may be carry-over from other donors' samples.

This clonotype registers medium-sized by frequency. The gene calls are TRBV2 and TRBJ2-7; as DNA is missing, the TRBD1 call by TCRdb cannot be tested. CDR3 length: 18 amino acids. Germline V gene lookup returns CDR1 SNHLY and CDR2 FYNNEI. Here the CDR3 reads CASSDPGAKKGVGYEQYF.

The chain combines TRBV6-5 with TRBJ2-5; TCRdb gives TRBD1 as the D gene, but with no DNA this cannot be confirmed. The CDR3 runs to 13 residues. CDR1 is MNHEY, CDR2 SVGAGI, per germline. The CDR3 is CASSLWTGETQYF.

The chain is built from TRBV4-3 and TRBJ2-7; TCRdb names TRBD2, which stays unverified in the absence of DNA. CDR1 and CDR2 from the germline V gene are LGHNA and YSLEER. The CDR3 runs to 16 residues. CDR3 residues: CASSQKRSGVTYEQYF.

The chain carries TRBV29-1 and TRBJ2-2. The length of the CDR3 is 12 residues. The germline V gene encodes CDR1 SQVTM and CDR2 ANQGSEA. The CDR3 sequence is CSVEAGTGELFF.

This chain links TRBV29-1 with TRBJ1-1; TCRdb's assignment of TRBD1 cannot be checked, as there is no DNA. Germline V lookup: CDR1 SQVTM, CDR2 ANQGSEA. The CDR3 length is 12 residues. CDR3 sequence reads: CSVEPRGTEAFF.

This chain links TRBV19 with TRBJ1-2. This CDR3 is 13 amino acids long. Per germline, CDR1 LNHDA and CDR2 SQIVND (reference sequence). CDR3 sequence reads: CASTLGLYYGYTF.

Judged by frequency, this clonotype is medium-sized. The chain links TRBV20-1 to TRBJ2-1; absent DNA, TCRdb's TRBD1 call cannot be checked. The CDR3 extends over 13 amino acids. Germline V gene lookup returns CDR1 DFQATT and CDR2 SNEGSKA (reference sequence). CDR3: CSAWTGAGDEQFF.

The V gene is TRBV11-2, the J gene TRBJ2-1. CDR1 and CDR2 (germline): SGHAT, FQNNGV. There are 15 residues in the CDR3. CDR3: CASSLVGYSNNEQFF.

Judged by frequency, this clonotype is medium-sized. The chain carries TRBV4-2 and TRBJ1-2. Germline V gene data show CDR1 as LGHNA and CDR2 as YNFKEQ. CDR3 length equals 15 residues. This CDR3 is CASSQDVIGFYGYTF.